What follows are 7 T cell receptor beta chains derived from one specimen sequenced in a study of T cells in Graves' hyperthyroidism and ophthalmopathy. Regions amplified from RNA transcripts were the TCR beta CDR3 regions. Researchers ran a first-round RT-PCR on the TCR CDR3 using the HTBI primer set. TCRdb recomputed calls from the multiplex PCR reads with MiXCR, one row per CDR3 protein. This table has hundreds of thousands of distinct CDR3 sequences, 15% to 20% appearing once. The sample comprised blood. Receptor source: a woman aged 25 to 39 with Graves' hyperthyroidism.

This clonotype was recorded many times. The J gene is TRBJ2-1, the V gene TRBV28, with 15 bases matching TRBD2. Trimming at V came to 5 bases and at J to 9 bases, leaving 5 bases not matched to a gene. The germline gives CDR1 MDHEN, CDR2 SYDVKM. The CDR3 extends over 15 amino acids. The chain's CDR3 is CASSPGLAGGPEQFF. DNA for the CDR3: TGTGCCAGCAGTCCGGGACTAGCGGGAGGTCCTGAGCAGTTCTTC.

A few counts support this clonotype. The chain employs TRBV5-1 and TRBJ2-1; TRBD2 matches 9 bases. Germline CDR1 reads SGHRS; CDR2 reads YFSETQ. The CDR3 covers 15 residues. J gave up 9 bases and V 6 bases, and 13 bases lay outside the gene matches. The CDR3 is CASNDLAGDSGEQFF. CDR3 bases: TGCGCCAGCAACGATTTAGCGGGAGATTCTGGTGAGCAGTTCTTC.

The J gene is TRBJ2-6, the V gene TRBV29-1; 7 bases are shared with TRBD1. The CDR3 runs to 14 residues. V lost 6 bases to trimming and J lost 0 bases; unmatched junction nucleotides: 2. Germline loops: CDR1 SQVTM, CDR2 ANQGSEA. The CDR3 DNA reads TGCAGCGTCGACAGGGACTCTGGGGCCAACGTCCTGACTTTC. Amino acids: CSVDRDSGANVLTF. Variable domain in full (rest from reference TRBV29-1 and TRBJ2-6): SAVISQKPSRDICQRGTSLTIQCQVDSQVTMMFWYRQQPGQSLTLIATANQGSEATYESGFVIDKFPISRPNLTFSTLTVSNMSPEDSSIYLCSVDRDSGANVLTFGAGSRLTVL.

The gene calls are TRBV28 and TRBJ1-5; no firm D call. In germline, CDR1 is MDHEN, CDR2 SYDVKM. CDR3 size: 15 residues. The V end was cut by 8 bases, the J end by 2 bases, with 16 bases between. The CDR3 DNA reads TGTGCCAGCCAACCGCGCGGGTTTGGCAATCAGCCCCAGCATTTT. Translated, it gives CASQPRGFGNQPQHF.

The V gene is TRBV11-2, the J gene TRBJ2-1; TRBD2 matches at 14 bases. CDR3 length: 17 amino acids. Germline trimming cut 5 bases from V and 3 bases from J; bases unmatched to any gene: 6. Germline V gene lookup returns CDR1 SGHAT and CDR2 FQNNGV. CDR3 DNA sequence: TGTGCCAGCAGCACGACTAGCGGGAGGGGTTACTACAATGAGCAGTTCTTC. The encoded protein is CASSTTSGRGYYNEQFF.

This clonotype was picked up a small number of times. The chain carries TRBV3-1 and TRBJ1-3, with 7 nucleotides matching TRBD1. The J segment lost 2 bases and the V segment lost 4 bases, leaving 14 bases of the junction unmatched. This CDR3 comprises 18 residues. CDR1 and CDR2 from the germline V gene are LGHDT and YNNKEL (reference sequence). The CDR3, as DNA: TGTGCCAGCAGCCCTCTCCCGGGACAGACCAGGACTGGAAACACCATATATTTT. This encodes CASSPLPGQTRTGNTIYF.

This clonotype was detected only a few times. The rearrangement uses TRBV5-1 and TRBJ1-1, with no clear D. With 4 bases removed from V and 1 base from J, the gap between germline ends came to 5 bases. The CDR3 is made up of 12 amino acids. Germline V gene sequence: CDR1 SGHRS, CDR2 YFSETQ. Here the CDR3 reads CASSDKNTEAFF. The CDR3 DNA is TGCGCCAGCAGCGACAAGAACACTGAAGCTTTCTTT. The variable domain in full, with the rest retrieved from reference TRBV5-1 and TRBJ1-1, is KAGVTQTPRYLIKTRGQQVTLSCSPISGHRSVSWYQQTPGQGLQFLFEYFSETQRNKGNFPGRFSGRQFSNSRSEMNVSTLELGDSALYLCASSDKNTEAFFGQGTRLTVV.